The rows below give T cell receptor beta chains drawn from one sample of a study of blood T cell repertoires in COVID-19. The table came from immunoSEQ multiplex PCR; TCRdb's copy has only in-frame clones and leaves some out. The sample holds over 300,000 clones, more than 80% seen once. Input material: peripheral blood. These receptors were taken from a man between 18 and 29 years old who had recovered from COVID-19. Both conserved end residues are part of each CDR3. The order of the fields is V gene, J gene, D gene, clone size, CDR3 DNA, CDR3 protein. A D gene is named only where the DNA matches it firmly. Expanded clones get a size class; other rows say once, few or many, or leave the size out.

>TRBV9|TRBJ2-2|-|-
TGTGCCAGCAGCGTCGAGGCCGGGGAGCTGTTTTTT
CASSVEAGELFF
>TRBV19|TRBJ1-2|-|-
TGTGCCAGTAGTATAGTAGGCAGGGACTATGGCTACACCTTC
CASSIVGRDYGYTF
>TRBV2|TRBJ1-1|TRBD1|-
TGTGCCAGCAGAAAAAGACAGGGAAACTCTCCTAACACTGAAGCTTTCTTT
CASRKRQGNSPNTEAFF
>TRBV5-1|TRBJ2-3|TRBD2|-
TGCGCCAGCAGCCCTGGAGGGACTAGCGGACCAGATACGCAGTATTTT
CASSPGGTSGPDTQYF
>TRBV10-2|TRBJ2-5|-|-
TGCGCCAGCAGTGAGCCGGGGGTTTCGGGAGAGACCCAGTACTTC
CASSEPGVSGETQYF
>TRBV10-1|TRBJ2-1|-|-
TGCGCCAGCAGCTTATACTCAACCGGGTCCTACAATGAGCAGTTCTTC
CASSLYSTGSYNEQFF
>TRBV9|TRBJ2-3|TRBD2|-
TGTGCCAGCAGCGTAGTTGGGAGGGATTCGCAGTATTTT
CASSVVGRDSQYF
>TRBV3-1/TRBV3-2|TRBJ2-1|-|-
TGTGCCAGCAGCCTAGGTCCGGCGGATTACAATGAGCAGTTCTTC
CASSLGPADYNEQFF
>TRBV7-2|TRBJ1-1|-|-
TGTGCCAGCAGCTTAGCGCTAGATTTCGAAGCTTTCTTT
CASSLALDFEAFF
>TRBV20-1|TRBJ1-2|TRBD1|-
TGCAGTGCAGCACCAGGGGGGGGCTACACCTTC
CSAAPGGGYTF
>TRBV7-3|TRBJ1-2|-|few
TGTGCCAGCAGCTCAGCGGGTGGATATGGCTACACCTTC
CASSSAGGYGYTF
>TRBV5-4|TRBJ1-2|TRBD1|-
TGTGCCAGCAGCGCCCCGGGACAGGGAATGAATGGCTACACCTTC
CASSAPGQGMNGYTF
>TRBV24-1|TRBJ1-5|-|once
TGTGCCACCAGTGACGGTAGCAATCAGCCCCAGCATTTT
CATSDGSNQPQHF
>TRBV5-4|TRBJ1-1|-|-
TGTGCCAGCAGCTTGGGAGACACTGAAGCTTTCTTT
CASSLGDTEAFF
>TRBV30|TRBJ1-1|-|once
TGTGCCTGGACCACAGGGAGCGGCACTGAAGCTTTCTTT
CAWTTGSGTEAFF
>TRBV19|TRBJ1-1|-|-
TGTGCCAGTAGTACAATGGGAGGGGCTGAAGCTTTCTTT
CASSTMGGAEAFF
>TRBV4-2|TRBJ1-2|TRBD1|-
TGTGCCAGCAGCCAAGAAGACAGGGGTAACTATGGCTACACCTTC
CASSQEDRGNYGYTF
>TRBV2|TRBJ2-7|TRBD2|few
TGTGCCAGCAGTGATCAGCGGGGGGCTGAGCAGTACTTC
CASSDQRGAEQYF
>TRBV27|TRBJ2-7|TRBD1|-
TGTGCCAGCAGTTTAGCCGGACAGGGGCCAGGCTACGAGCAGTACTTC
CASSLAGQGPGYEQYF
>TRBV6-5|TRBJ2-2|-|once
TGTGCCACCATGATCCGGGTCTTGGACGGGGAGCTGTTTTTT
CATMIRVLDGELFF
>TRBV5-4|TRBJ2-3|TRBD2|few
TGTGCCAGCAGTTTAGCGGGGGCCTACACAGATACGCAGTATTTT
CASSLAGAYTDTQYF
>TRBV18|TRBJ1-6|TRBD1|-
TGTGCCAGCTCACCGAATACACCGGGACAGGGGAATTCACCCCTCCACTTT
CASSPNTPGQGNSPLHF
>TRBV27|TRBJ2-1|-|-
TGTGCCAGCAGCGTGGCGGGCAGCTCCTACAATGAGCAGTTCTTC
CASSVAGSSYNEQFF